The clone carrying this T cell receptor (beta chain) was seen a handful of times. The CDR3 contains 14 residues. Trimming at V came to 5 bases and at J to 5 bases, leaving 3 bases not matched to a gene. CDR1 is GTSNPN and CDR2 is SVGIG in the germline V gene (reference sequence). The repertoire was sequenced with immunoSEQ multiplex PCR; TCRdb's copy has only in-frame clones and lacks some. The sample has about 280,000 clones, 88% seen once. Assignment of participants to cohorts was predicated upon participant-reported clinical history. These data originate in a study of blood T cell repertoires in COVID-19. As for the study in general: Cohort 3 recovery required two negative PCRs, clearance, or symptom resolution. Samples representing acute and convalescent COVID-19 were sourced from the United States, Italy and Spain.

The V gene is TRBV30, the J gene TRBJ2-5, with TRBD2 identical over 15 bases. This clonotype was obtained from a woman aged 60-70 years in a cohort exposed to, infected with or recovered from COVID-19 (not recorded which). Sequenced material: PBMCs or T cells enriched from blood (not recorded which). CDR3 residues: CAWGLAGGKETQYF. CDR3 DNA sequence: TGTGCCTGGGGACTAGCGGGGGGGAAGGAGACCCAGTACTTC.